The 27 T cell receptor beta chains below were found in one sample sequenced in a study of memory CD4+ T cells and cytomegalovirus serostatus. TCRdb's table, derived via immunoSEQ multiplex PCR, lists solely in-frame clones and lacks some. The sample lists roughly 67,000 clones, about 70% occurring once. Single viable CD3+CD4+CD8-CD45RO+ cells were sorted as the memory CD4+ T cells. Sequenced material: memory CD4+ T cells from blood. All receptors derive from an adult in good health and CMV-seropositive.

The rearrangement links TRBV25-1 to TRBJ1-3; no reliable D call. V was clipped by 3 bases and J by 4 bases, with 16 bases between them. The germline gives CDR1 MGHDK, CDR2 SYGVNS. The CDR3 is 16 amino acids. This CDR3 reads CASSDGRWGAGNTIYF. CDR3 in DNA: TGTGCCAGCAGTGATGGTCGATGGGGAGCGGGAAACACCATATATTTT.

The chain has TRBV5-1 and TRBJ2-1; 11 nucleotides match TRBD2. The CDR3 has 19 residues. Germline trimming cut 4 bases from V and 1 base from J; bases unmatched to any gene: 13. CDR1 and CDR2 from the germline V gene are SGHRS and YFSETQ. The DNA of the CDR3 is TGCGCCAGCAGCCGTACGAACATTAGGACTAGCGGGTCCTACAATGAGCAGTTCTTC. Translation gives CASSRTNIRTSGSYNEQFF.

The chain joins TRBV18 to TRBJ1-3; a possible D gene is TRBD1 (5 bases). Deletions cut 4 bases from V and 0 bases from J, with 7 bases between. CDR3 length: 14 residues. The germline CDR1 and CDR2 sequences are KGHSH and LQKENI. Here the CDR3 reads CASSQGDSGNTIYF. CDR3 sequence (DNA): TGTGCCAGCTCACAAGGGGACTCTGGAAACACCATATATTTT.

This clone occurred a few times. The V call is TRBV5-1, the J call TRBJ2-3; TRBD1 matches at 7 bases. Per the germline V gene, CDR1 is SGHRS and CDR2 is YFSETQ. The CDR3 runs 15 residues. Trimming took 2 bases from V and 2 from J; bases not matched to a gene: 5. CDR3 in DNA: TGCGCCAGCAGCTTAATACAGGGGCTCACAGATACGCAGTATTTT. Translated: CASSLIQGLTDTQYF.

The chain employs TRBV19 and TRBJ2-5; the match to TRBD2 covers 10 bases. The V gene end was trimmed by 2 bases and the J gene end by 4 bases; junction bases not matched to a gene: 4. The germline V gene has CDR1 LNHDA and CDR2 SQIVND (reference sequence). The CDR3 has 15 residues. The CDR3 sequence: CASSISPSGGETQYF. The CDR3, as DNA: TGTGCCAGTAGTATAAGCCCTAGCGGGGGAGAGACCCAGTACTTC.

This chain connects TRBV25-1 to TRBJ2-5; 8 bases are shared with TRBD2. V was pared by 3 bases and J by 3 bases, with 3 bases of the junction left unmatched. CDR3 length: 14 residues. From germline, CDR1 is MGHDK and CDR2 SYGVNS. DNA of the CDR3: TGTGCCAGCAGTGACCTACTAGCGGAAGAGACCCAGTACTTC. Amino acid sequence: CASSDLLAEETQYF.

About this clone itself: An end of the junction does not agree with germline; a read error may underlie this. This chain joins TRBV7-7 and TRBJ2-1; D unclear. This CDR3 spans 14 amino acids. Germline V CDR1 and CDR2: SSHAT, FNYEAQ (reference sequence). CDR3 nucleotides: TGTGCTAGCAGCTTAGCCGGCGACTACAATGAGCAGTTCTTC. The encoded protein is CASSLAGDYNEQFF.

V and J are TRBV7-9 and TRBJ2-3, with D tentatively TRBD2 (5 bases). V dropped 5 bases and J dropped 2 bases, with 17 bases sitting between them. The CDR3 has 16 amino acids. Germline V gene lookup returns CDR1 SEHNR and CDR2 FQNEAQ (reference sequence). The CDR3 DNA is TGTGCCAGCAGCCTCGGACTCAAAACGAACACAGATACGCAGTATTTT. It is translated as CASSLGLKTNTDTQYF.

CDR3 nucleotide sequence: TGTGCCAGCAGTAGGGGGACAGCCGGAAACACCATATATTTT. It encodes CASSRGTAGNTIYF. The rearrangement links TRBV5-6 to TRBJ1-3; 7 nucleotides match TRBD1. V lost 5 bases to trimming and J lost 4 bases; unmatched junction nucleotides: 6. Germline V gene data show CDR1 as SGHDT and CDR2 as YYEEEE. This CDR3 is built from 14 residues.

The rearrangement joins TRBV7-2 to TRBJ2-7, with TRBD2 matching over 9 bases. Per germline, CDR1 SGHTA and CDR2 FQGNSA. The CDR3 is 15 residues long. Losses at the gene ends were 6 bases for V and 5 bases for J; bases not matched to a gene: 11. CDR3 DNA: TGTGCCAGCAGTCGAGCTAGCGGGGCGGGGAACGAGCAGTACTTC. It codes for CASSRASGAGNEQYF.

The CDR3 is CASSQDRRTGNEQYF. The CDR3 bases are TGTGCCAGCAGCCAAGATCGCAGGACAGGGAACGAGCAGTACTTC. V usage is TRBV4-2 and J usage is TRBJ2-7, with 8 positions matching TRBD1. The germline V gene encodes CDR1 LGHNA and CDR2 YNFKEQ. The CDR3 consists of 15 residues. V lost 0 bases and J lost 5; bases outside the gene matches: 6.

In its sample, this clone was seen a few times. This chain uses TRBV7-9 with TRBJ2-2, with 7 nucleotides matching TRBD2. This CDR3 contains 18 residues. The V gene end was trimmed by 5 bases and the J gene end by 0 bases; junction bases not matched to a gene: 12. Germline V gene lookup returns CDR1 SEHNR and CDR2 FQNEAQ (reference sequence). The CDR3 loop reads CASSLGTFAGANTGELFF. In nucleotides, the CDR3 is TGTGCCAGCAGCCTAGGGACGTTCGCGGGGGCGAACACCGGGGAGCTGTTTTTT.

V usage is TRBV7-2 and J usage is TRBJ2-3, with 10 bases matching TRBD2. The trim removed 8 bases at V and 7 bases at J, leaving 6 bases unmatched. CDR3 size: 13 residues. Germline V CDR1 and CDR2: SGHTA, FQGNSA. CDR3 bases: TGTGCCAGCGGGCCTAGCGGGAGAAATACGCAGTATTTT. Protein sequence: CASGPSGRNTQYF.

The CDR3 coding sequence is TGTGCCAGCAGCTTAGACGGGGTCCCCCCGAACACTGAAGCTTTCTTT. It codes for CASSLDGVPPNTEAFF. V and J are TRBV11-2 and TRBJ1-1; D call uncertain. The length of the CDR3 is 16 residues. V lost 0 bases and J 1 base, leaving 12 bases between the germline ends. Germline V gene data show CDR1 as SGHAT and CDR2 as FQNNGV. Using reference TRBV11-2 and TRBJ1-1 for the parts outside the CDR3, the full variable domain is EAGVAQSPRYKIIEKRQSVAFWCNPISGHATLYWYQQILGQGPKLLIQFQNNGVVDDSQLPKDRFSAERLKGVDSTLKIQPAKLEDSAVYLCASSLDGVPPNTEAFFGQGTRLTVV.

The gene calls are TRBV14 and TRBJ2-5; 13 positions agree with TRBD2. V trimming: 1 base; J trimming: 1 base; junction bases outside the gene matches: 3. The CDR3 length is 17 residues. CDR1 and CDR2 from the germline V gene are SGHDN and FVKESK. CDR3 residues: CASSQVGTSGIQETQYF. CDR3 bases: TGTGCCAGCAGCCAAGTGGGGACTAGCGGGATCCAAGAGACCCAGTACTTC.

The chain combines TRBV28 with TRBJ1-5; no clear D gene. The germline gives CDR1 MDHEN, CDR2 SYDVKM. This CDR3 has 13 residues. Trimming shortened V by 10 bases and J by 0 bases, and 10 bases separated the two germline ends. The CDR3 reads CATPCDSNQPQHF. The DNA of the CDR3 is TGTGCCACCCCTTGCGATAGCAATCAGCCCCAGCATTTT. The whole variable domain, filled in from reference TRBV28 and TRBJ1-5, reads DVKVTQSSRYLVKRTGEKVFLECVQDMDHENMFWYRQDPGLGLRLIYFSYDVKMKEKGDIPEGYSVSREKKERFSLILESASTNQTSMYLCATPCDSNQPQHFGDGTRLSIL.

This chain joins TRBV7-9 and TRBJ2-3, with 10 bases matching TRBD2. J was trimmed by 5 bases and V by 1 base; bases with no gene match: 6. This CDR3 contains 16 residues. Germline CDR1 SEHNR, CDR2 FQNEAQ (reference sequence). The CDR3 DNA reads as TGTGCCAGCAGCTTAGGTAGTAGCGGGAGGATAGATACGCAGTATTTT. Protein sequence: CASSLGSSGRIDTQYF.

This chain uses TRBV5-6 with TRBJ2-7; D not certain. Trimming shortened V by 5 bases and J by 5 bases, and 20 bases separated the two germline ends. Germline V gene lookup returns CDR1 SGHDT and CDR2 YYEEEE. The CDR3 runs to 15 residues. DNA of the CDR3: TGTGCCAGCAGTTTTTATGATTCGTTGCTGGACGAGCAGTACTTC. Translating it yields CASSFYDSLLDEQYF.

V is TRBV18 and J is TRBJ1-3; D is undetermined. CDR3 size: 15 residues. Germline values: CDR1 KGHSH, CDR2 LQKENI. Trimming took off 3 bases at V and 3 bases at J, with 12 bases between the two ends. The CDR3: CASSPVPGGGNTIYF. The CDR3 coding sequence is TGTGCCAGCTCACCGGTCCCAGGAGGTGGAAACACCATATATTTT.

V and J are TRBV30 and TRBJ1-2; perhaps TRBD1 as D (6 bases). The V end lost 5 bases, the J end lost 6 bases, and 13 bases lay between the germline ends. The CDR3 runs to 12 residues. CDR1 is GTSNPN, CDR2 SVGIG, per germline (reference sequence). The CDR3 DNA sequence: TGTGCCTGGCACAGGGAGGGCCATGGCTACACCTTC. It specifies CAWHREGHGYTF.

The chain uses TRBV2 and TRBJ1-4; D is ambiguous. Trimming took 3 bases from V and 7 from J, leaving 6 bases between them. In germline, CDR1 is SNHLY, CDR2 FYNNEI. This CDR3 has 12 residues. CDR3 bases: TGTGCCAGCAGTGAGGAAGGTGAAAAACTGTTTTTT. Its translation: CASSEEGEKLFF. The variable domain in full, with the rest retrieved from reference TRBV2 and TRBJ1-4, is EPEVTQTPSHQVTQMGQEVILRCVPISNHLYFYWYRQILGQKVEFLVSFYNNEISEKSEIFDDQFSVERPDGSNFTLKIRSTKLEDSAMYFCASSEEGEKLFFGSGTQLSVL.

This clone was detected once. The chain combines TRBV5-6 with TRBJ2-4; TRBD1 might be the D (6 bases). Per germline, CDR1 SGHDT and CDR2 YYEEEE. The CDR3 covers 14 residues. Trimming cost V 1 base and J 1 base, with 6 bases left between them. The CDR3 coding sequence is TGTGCCAGCAGCTTGCAGGGGGCCAAAAACATTCAGTACTTC. As protein: CASSLQGAKNIQYF.

In its sample, this clone was seen once. The rearrangement uses TRBV19 and TRBJ2-5; TRBD2 agrees at 10 bases. V trimming: 2 bases; J trimming: 1 base; junction bases outside the gene matches: 1. Looked up from germline, CDR1 is LNHDA and CDR2 is SQIVND (reference sequence). The CDR3 runs to 15 residues. The CDR3 DNA reads TGTGCCAGTAGTATATTAGCGGGGGGCCAAGAGACCCAGTACTTC. It is translated as CASSILAGGQETQYF.

This clone has just a few counts. The V and J genes are TRBV11-2 and TRBJ2-1, with 8 bases matching TRBD2. The CDR3 consists of 15 residues. Germline values: CDR1 SGHAT, CDR2 FQNNGV. Trimming took 4 bases from V and 2 from J; bases not matched to a gene: 4. CDR3 sequence: CASSSLAGAYNEQFF. CDR3 sequence (DNA): TGTGCCAGCAGCTCTCTAGCGGGCGCCTACAATGAGCAGTTCTTC.

CDR3 nucleotides: TGTGCCAGCAGCGTCGACAGTCCCGTGAACACTGAAGCTTTCTTT. Translation: CASSVDSPVNTEAFF. The chain carries TRBV5-4 and TRBJ1-1; D may be TRBD1 (5 bases). The CDR3 has 15 residues. Germline CDR1 SGHNT, CDR2 YYREEE (reference sequence). Trimming pared 4 bases from V and 0 bases from J, leaving 13 bases between.

The genes are TRBV5-5 and TRBJ1-1; the D gene is possibly TRBD1 (6 bases). The CDR3 is 16 amino acids. Germline CDR1 reads SGHKS; CDR2 reads YYEKEE (reference sequence). The V end was cut by 1 base, the J end by 8 bases, with 21 bases between. The CDR3 bases are TGTGCCAGCAGCTTGTATAGGGGGGTAGGTTCTTCCGAAGCTTTCTTT. Translated: CASSLYRGVGSSEAFF.

This clone was seen once. The rearrangement uses TRBV19 and TRBJ2-5; D ambiguous. V lost 5 bases, J lost 0 bases, and 4 bases lay in between. The CDR3 has 12 residues. The germline V gene has CDR1 LNHDA and CDR2 SQIVND (reference sequence). This chain's CDR3 is CASSGHQETQYF. For the CDR3, the DNA is TGTGCCAGTAGTGGCCACCAAGAGACCCAGTACTTC.